This TCR beta chain derives from a study of regulatory T cells in long-lasting Graves disease. TCR beta libraries were built with iRepertoire HTBI primers and Arm-PCR of CDR3 regions. In the original workflow: Sample data revealed approximately 56 TRBV and over 12 TRBJ segments. TCRdb used MiXCR to reprocess the multiplex PCR reads, holding one entry per CDR3 protein. These V and J calls rely on TCRdb rather than the paper's analysis. This sample has hundreds of thousands of distinct CDR3 sequences, with around 21% found just once. This clonotype was counted only a few times. Time point indicated: persistent/refractory GD, antithyroid drugs over 5 years with positive TRAb. RNA extracted from PBMCs served as the sequencing template. The receptor's source is a female donor with Graves disease. The sequenced sample was peripheral blood mononuclear cells (PBMCs), obtained when the disease was refractory, from a patient treated with antithyroid drugs.

The CDR3 nucleotides are TGTGCCATCAGTGATCCGGGTGCCGGGGAGACCCAGTACTTC. Translated, it gives CAISDPGAGETQYF. The V gene is TRBV10-3, the J gene TRBJ2-5; D is undetermined. This CDR3 spans 14 amino acids. V lost 3 bases and J 5 bases, leaving 13 bases between the germline ends. Germline CDR1 is ENHRY and CDR2 is SYGVKD.